This T cell receptor beta chain was recorded in a study of T cells in Graves' hyperthyroidism and ophthalmopathy. Study-wide context: Any treatment followed the collection of peripheral blood at initial diagnosis. Points from the study as a whole: Most thyroid clonotypes with frequency above 0.001 were detected in blood.

The CDR3 totals 15 residues. CDR1 DFQATT and CDR2 SNEGSKA come from the germline V gene (reference sequence). The trim removed 2 bases at V and 3 bases at J, leaving 3 bases unmatched. This clonotype showed up just a few times. Its cognate antigen is unknown. Hyperthyroidism patients were newly diagnosed, had disease duration under 2 months, and were aged 18 to 65 years. The study excluded patients with uncontrolled infection, other autoimmune disease, pregnancy or lactation. TCR beta CDR3 sequences were amplified from RNA transcripts. The primer set for the first-round RT-PCR of the TCR CDR3 was HTBI. TCRdb reprocessed the multiplex PCR reads with MiXCR, giving one entry per CDR3 protein. Of hundreds of thousands of distinct CDR3 sequences in the sample, approximately 14% were seen once.

The chain couples TRBV20-1 to TRBJ2-7; the match to TRBD2 covers 14 bases. This receptor was identified in a woman in her late teens or twenties with Graves' hyperthyroidism. Material: blood. Written as DNA, the CDR3 is TGCAGTGCTAGAAAGGGACTAGCGGGGGTCTACGAGCAGTACTTC. Protein product: CSARKGLAGVYEQYF.